This T cell receptor beta chain comes out of a study of human T cells and chemical hapten exposure. In the study overall: Researchers reported sensitizing a roughly 2 cm by roughly 2 cm upper inner arm skin site with 2% DPC. Doses of diphenylcyclopropenone went to the patients' scalps weekly throughout the approximately 22-week study. Study-wide results and caveats: Relative to control repertoires, expanded TCRs gave rise to significantly more large CDR3 similarity clusters. Having alopecia, donors may respond immunologically unlike healthy people.

The time point is: patch test 1, 2 weeks after DPC sensitization. Indicated treatment: therapeutic diphenylcyclopropenone sensitization with weekly scalp DPC. Whole blood, unfractionated, served as the material for total RNA extraction. V was pared by 1 base and J by 3 bases, with 13 bases between. CDR3 size: 17 residues. Germline CDR1 reads SNHLY; CDR2 reads FYNNEI. This clonotype was recorded a few times. The antigen is undetermined. In TCRdb, the RACE reads were re-called with MiXCR into one record per CDR3 protein. The sample lists about 37,000 distinct CDR3 sequences; around 6.4% were seen once. The source is a woman younger than 45 with alopecia areata. Some clones in this sample may be carry-over from other donors' samples. Specimen: whole blood, collected in connection with sensitization to the hapten diphenylcyclopropenone (DPC). The V and J genes are TRBV2 and TRBJ1-6; no definite D call. The CDR3 DNA reads as TGTGCCAGCAGTGAAGAGGGAGGGCAGATCTATAATTCACCCCTCCACTTT. Translation: CASSEEGGQIYNSPLHF.